The subject of this entry is one TCR beta chain. The antigen remains unidentified. The data belong to a study of monozygotic twins with inflammatory bowel disease. The UMIs contained a 6-nucleotide sample barcode. They were added by template switching during cDNA synthesis. TCRdb re-called the 5' RACE reads; one entry per CDR3 protein, DNA not given. In all, the sample yields 300,000 to 350,000 distinct CDR3 sequences. General study findings and limits: Repertoires of patients may have been made more variable by differing immunosuppressive treatments. It was in IBD patients that TCRbeta diversity (inverse Simpson) was lower than in healthy co-twins. Subtypes among T cells remained indistinguishable.

Sequencing was done on a sample of blood. The clonotype was recovered from a human donor with ulcerative colitis or Crohn's disease, or a healthy co-twin of an affected twin (not recorded which).

CDR3 protein: CASSLTQGSTEAFF. The chain carries TRBV28 and TRBJ1-1; the TRBD1 assignment by TCRdb is unverifiable without DNA. The V gene's germline CDR1 is MDHEN and CDR2 SYDVKM. The CDR3 length is 14 residues.